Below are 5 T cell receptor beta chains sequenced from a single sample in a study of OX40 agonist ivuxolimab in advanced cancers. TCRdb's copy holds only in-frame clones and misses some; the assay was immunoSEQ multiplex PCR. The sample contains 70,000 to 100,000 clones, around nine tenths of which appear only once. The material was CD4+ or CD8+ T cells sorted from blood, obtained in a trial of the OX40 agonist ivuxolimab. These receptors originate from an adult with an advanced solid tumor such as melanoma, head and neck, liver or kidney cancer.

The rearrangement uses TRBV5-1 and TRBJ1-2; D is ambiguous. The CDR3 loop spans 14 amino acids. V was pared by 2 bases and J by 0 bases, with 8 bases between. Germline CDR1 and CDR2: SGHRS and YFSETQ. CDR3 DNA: TGCGCCAGCAGCTTAACAGACCCTAACTATGGCTACACCTTC. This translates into CASSLTDPNYGYTF.

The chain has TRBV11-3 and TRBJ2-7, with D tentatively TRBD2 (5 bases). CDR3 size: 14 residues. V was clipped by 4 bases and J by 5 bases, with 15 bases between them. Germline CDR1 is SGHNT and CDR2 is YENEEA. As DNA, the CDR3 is TGTGCCAGCAGCTCAGGACCTAGCTACCACGAGCAGTACTTC. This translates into CASSSGPSYHEQYF.

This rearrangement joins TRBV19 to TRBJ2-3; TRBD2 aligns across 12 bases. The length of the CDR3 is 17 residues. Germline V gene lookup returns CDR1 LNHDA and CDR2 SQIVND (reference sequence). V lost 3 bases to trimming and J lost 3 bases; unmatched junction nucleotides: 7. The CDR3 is CASSIGLAGGLTDTQYF. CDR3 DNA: TGTGCCAGTAGTATCGGGCTAGCGGGAGGGCTTACAGATACGCAGTATTTT.

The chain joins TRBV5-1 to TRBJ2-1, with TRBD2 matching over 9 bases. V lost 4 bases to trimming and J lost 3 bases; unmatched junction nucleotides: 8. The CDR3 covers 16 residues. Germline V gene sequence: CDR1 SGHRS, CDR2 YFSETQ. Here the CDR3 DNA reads TGCGCCAGCAGCCTCCAAGGACTAGCGAACTACAATGAGCAGTTCTTC. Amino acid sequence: CASSLQGLANYNEQFF.

CDR3 protein: CASSQDSTVGNTIYF. For the CDR3, the DNA is TGCGCCAGCAGCCAAGATTCGACAGTAGGAAACACCATATATTTT. This chain joins TRBV4-3 and TRBJ1-3, with TRBD1 as a possible D gene (5 bases). The CDR3 runs 15 residues. Germline-derived CDR1 and CDR2 are LGHNA and YSLEER. V lost 0 bases to trimming and J lost 4 bases, with 10 bases between them.